This TCR beta chain was identified in a study of post-analysis software for immune sequencing data. The CDR3 totals 16 residues. After removal of 5 bases from V and 3 bases from J, the junction contained 10 bases not matched to a gene. The V gene's germline CDR1 is SGHVS and CDR2 FNYEAQ. Included in the TCR beta cDNA libraries were unique molecular identifiers. TCRdb passed the PCR reads through MiXCR, listing each CDR3 protein once. The sample holds about 150,000 distinct CDR3 sequences, about 30% seen once. This clonotype occurred a few times. Antigen unknown. The study's findings and limits: A handful of TRBV segments appeared more often in patients than in controls, and TRBV5-6, TRBV5-1 and TRBV20-1 were among these.

The sequenced sample was blood. This receptor was identified in a girl under 18 with multiple sclerosis. J is TRBJ2-1 and V is TRBV7-6; 7 bases are shared with TRBD1. The CDR3 loop reads CASSLLTGDHYNEQFF. The CDR3 coding sequence is TGTGCCAGCAGCCTTCTTACAGGGGACCACTACAATGAGCAGTTCTTC.